These 21 T cell receptor beta chains originate from one sample sequenced in a study of blood T cell repertoires in COVID-19. Using immunoSEQ multiplex PCR, the repertoire was profiled, and TCRdb retains in-frame clones only, with some absent. The sample lists about 220,000 clones; 70% to 90% were seen once. Material: peripheral blood. These receptors all come from a man aged 25-40 years who had recovered from COVID-19.

This chain joins TRBV7-6 and TRBJ1-1, with TRBD1 matching over 8 bases. Germline V lookup: CDR1 SGHVS, CDR2 FNYEAQ. CDR3 length equals 15 residues. J gave up 2 bases and V 1 base, and 3 bases lay outside the gene matches. The CDR3 DNA reads TGTGCCAGCAGCTTAGAGACAGGGGTTAACACTGAAGCTTTCTTT. As protein: CASSLETGVNTEAFF.

This clone was recorded once. This chain uses TRBV6-6 with TRBJ2-7, with 8 bases aligning to TRBD1. Germline CDR1 is MNHNY and CDR2 is SVGAGI (reference sequence). Trimming took 5 bases from V and 5 from J; bases not matched to a gene: 8. This CDR3 contains 14 residues. This CDR3 is CASSPTRGPNEQYF. CDR3 bases: TGTGCCAGCAGTCCAACCAGGGGGCCCAACGAGCAGTACTTC.

The chain recombines TRBV21-1 with TRBJ2-7; TRBD2 reflects the table's D call only, with no check against the DNA. TRBV21-1 is a pseudogene segment. The CDR3 contains 15 residues. The CDR3 loop is CASNPYRRPPNEQYF. CDR3 in DNA: TGTGCCAGCAACCCTTATAGGAGGCCGCCAAACGAGCAGTACTTC.

The J gene is TRBJ2-5, the V gene TRBV9; D possibly corresponds to TRBD2 (6 bases). This CDR3 region has 15 residues. Germline loops: CDR1 SGDLS, CDR2 YYNGEE. Trimming cost V 0 bases and J 7 bases, with 16 bases left between them. CDR3: CASSVATRPGGTQYF. The DNA for the CDR3 is TGTGCCAGCAGCGTAGCTACGAGACCCGGGGGGACCCAGTACTTC.

The chain employs TRBV5-5 and TRBJ1-3; D unclear. Trimming left V 1 base short and J 0 bases short, with 5 bases between. The CDR3 totals 14 residues. Germline CDR1 is SGHKS and CDR2 is YYEKEE (reference sequence). Here the CDR3 reads CASSLIFSGNTIYF. In DNA form, the CDR3 reads TGTGCCAGCAGCTTGATCTTCTCTGGAAACACCATATATTTT.

The CDR3 loop is CASSYGVGQAGEQYF. The CDR3 DNA sequence: TGTGCCAGCAGTTACGGAGTCGGACAGGCCGGCGAGCAGTACTTC. The V call is TRBV6-5, the J call TRBJ2-7; TRBD1 aligns across 7 bases. CDR1 and CDR2 from the germline V gene are MNHEY and SVGAGI. CDR3 length: 15 residues. V gave up 2 bases and J gave up 6 bases; unmatched junction bases: 10.

This clone came up once. This chain uses TRBV28 with TRBJ1-3; no firm D call. The CDR3 extends over 12 amino acids. V was cut by 5 bases and J by 2 bases, with 4 bases left in between. Germline loops: CDR1 MDHEN, CDR2 SYDVKM. The CDR3 spells CASSEAGNTIYF. CDR3 sequence (DNA): TGTGCCAGCAGTGAGGCTGGAAACACCATATATTTT.

V usage is TRBV15 and J usage is TRBJ2-1, with 7 bases lining up with TRBD1. This CDR3 is built from 15 residues. After removal of 9 bases from V and 4 bases from J, the junction contained 12 bases not matched to a gene. CDR1 LNHNV and CDR2 YYDKDF come from the germline V gene (reference sequence). The CDR3 DNA sequence: TGTGCCACTAGGGGATTTACAGGGGTGTACAATGAGCAGTTCTTC. Translating it yields CATRGFTGVYNEQFF.

CDR3 nucleotides: TGTGCCTGGAGTGTAGGGCAGGGGGCAATTTCACCCCTCCACTTT. Translating gives CAWSVGQGAISPLHF. V gene TRBV30 combines with J gene TRBJ1-6; 8 positions match TRBD1. This CDR3 has 15 amino acids. With 0 bases clipped from V and 9 bases from J, the junction kept 7 bases outside the gene matches. The germline gives CDR1 GTSNPN, CDR2 SVGIG (reference sequence).

CDR3 loop: CATSDGHRSQETQYF. The CDR3 coding sequence is TGTGCCACCAGTGACGGACACAGGTCCCAAGAGACCCAGTACTTC. This chain uses TRBV24-1 with TRBJ2-5, with D possibly TRBD1 on 5 matching bases. V was pared by 4 bases and J by 1 base, with 12 bases between. CDR1 is KGHDR, CDR2 SFDVKD, per germline. The CDR3 sequence is 15 residues long.

The chain joins TRBV6-5 to TRBJ2-7, with TRBD2 matching 7 bases. The germline V gene has CDR1 MNHEY and CDR2 SVGAGI. The CDR3 totals 14 residues. V gave up 6 bases and J gave up 6 bases; unmatched junction bases: 11. In nucleotides, the CDR3 is TGTGCCAGCAGACCCGGGACTACCTATGGCGAGCAGTACTTC. This codes for CASRPGTTYGEQYF.

Comments on this clone: A junction boundary mismatches the germline segment, possibly from a read error. The V gene is TRBV19, the J gene TRBJ2-1; D might be TRBD2 (6 bases). Germline V lookup: CDR1 LNHDA, CDR2 SQIVND (reference sequence). There are 17 residues in the CDR3. CDR3 region: CASTPTRSGVSFNEQFF. The CDR3 nucleotides are TGTGCCAGTACCCCGACTAGAAGCGGAGTTTCCTTCAATGAGCAGTTCTTC.

The genes are TRBV24-1 and TRBJ2-5; 7 bases are shared with TRBD1. Germline assignment: CDR1 KGHDR and CDR2 SFDVKD. After removal of 3 bases from V and 0 bases from J, the junction contained 6 bases not matched to a gene. The CDR3 contains 16 residues. CDR3 coding DNA: TGTGCCACCAGTGATGCCGGGACAGCAGACCAAGAGACCCAGTACTTC. This gives the protein CATSDAGTADQETQYF.

This chain joins TRBV7-6 and TRBJ1-4, with D hard to call. CDR1 and CDR2 from the germline V gene are SGHVS and FNYEAQ. The CDR3 runs 13 residues. Trimming shortened V by 0 bases and J by 5 bases, and 4 bases separated the two germline ends. CDR3 protein: CASSLAMNEKLFF. In DNA, the CDR3 is TGTGCCAGCAGCTTAGCTATGAATGAAAAACTGTTTTTT.

This clone was counted ten times or more. V gene TRBV5-5 combines with J gene TRBJ2-2; the match to TRBD2 covers 7 bases. The CDR3 totals 13 residues. Germline CDR1 is SGHKS and CDR2 is YYEKEE (reference sequence). Losses at the gene ends were 5 bases for V and 5 bases for J; bases not matched to a gene: 3. The CDR3 protein is CASRTSMTGELFF. The CDR3 DNA is TGTGCCAGCAGGACTAGCATGACCGGGGAGCTGTTTTTT.

The chain carries TRBV6-5 and TRBJ1-2, with D possibly TRBD1 on 6 matching bases. Germline-derived CDR1 and CDR2 are MNHEY and SVGAGI. Trimming took 6 bases from V and 3 from J, leaving 14 bases between them. This CDR3 comprises 14 residues. The CDR3 region has the DNA TGTGCCAGCAGCCTCCAGGACAGATACTATGGCTACACCTTC. Protein product: CASSLQDRYYGYTF.

The chain couples TRBV5-1 to TRBJ2-7; possibly TRBD1 for D (5 bases). Germline assignment: CDR1 SGHRS and CDR2 YFSETQ. CDR3 size: 13 residues. Trimming left V 1 base short and J 4 bases short, with 9 bases between. In DNA, the CDR3 is TGCGCCAGCAGCTTGTCACCAGGGTACGAGCAGTACTTC. Translating gives CASSLSPGYEQYF.

V gene TRBV19 combines with J gene TRBJ1-3, with no clear D. The CDR3 is 13 amino acids. Between the trimmed V and J ends, which lost 8 bases and 0 bases, there was a span of 8 bases. Germline values: CDR1 LNHDA, CDR2 SQIVND (reference sequence). CDR3 in amino acids: CASQPGSGNTIYF. The CDR3 DNA follows: TGTGCCAGTCAACCCGGCTCTGGAAACACCATATATTTT.

The rearrangement links TRBV10-1 to TRBJ1-2; TRBD1 aligns across 8 bases. V gave up 5 bases and J gave up 8 bases; unmatched junction bases: 10. The length of the CDR3 is 14 residues. The germline V gene has CDR1 WNHNN and CDR2 SYGVQD (reference sequence). As DNA, the CDR3 is TGCGCCAGCAGTCCCCCGGACAGGGCCCTCGGCTACACCTTC. Translated, it gives CASSPPDRALGYTF.

V usage is TRBV5-1 and J usage is TRBJ2-3, with unresolved D. V was shortened by 0 bases and J by 3 bases, with 11 bases between the two germline ends. The CDR3 loop spans 15 amino acids. The germline gives CDR1 SGHRS, CDR2 YFSETQ. The CDR3 is CASSLGLSSTDTQYF. In DNA, the CDR3 is TGCGCCAGCAGCTTGGGACTCTCATCAACAGATACGCAGTATTTT.

Worth noting for this clone: Other DNA sequences from this sample encode an identical CDR3 as well. The rearrangement joins TRBV12-3 or TRBV12-4 to TRBJ1-5; 8 bases are a match to TRBD1. There are 13 residues in the CDR3. Germline trimming cut 6 bases from V and 5 bases from J; bases unmatched to any gene: 3. The CDR3 reads CASSLQGDQPQHF. In DNA, the CDR3 is TGTGCCAGCAGCCTACAGGGGGATCAGCCCCAGCATTTT.